Following are 25 T cell receptor beta chains from one sample sequenced in a study of Graves' ophthalmopathy and Graves' hyperthyroidism. From RNA, the CDR3 regions of TCR beta chains were amplified and sequenced. The authors performed first-round RT-PCR with HTBI primers and then a second-round multiplex PCR. TCRdb re-called the multiplex PCR reads with MiXCR, one entry per CDR3 protein. The repertoire consists of about 550,000 distinct CDR3 sequences, with under 40% occurring once and the leading ten covering about 4%. The sample was peripheral blood or thyroid tissue (not recorded which). The receptors shown here come from an adult man with Graves' hyperthyroidism.

J is TRBJ2-5 and V is TRBV20-1, with D possibly TRBD2 on 5 matching bases. Germline V gene lookup returns CDR1 DFQATT and CDR2 SNEGSKA (reference sequence). CDR3 length: 14 amino acids. The V end lost 2 bases, the J end lost 5 bases, and 15 bases lay between the germline ends. The DNA of the CDR3 is TGCAGTGCTAGATCCACGAGGGCCCGTGAGACCCAGTACTTC. It specifies CSARSTRARETQYF.

This clonotype was recorded many times. J is TRBJ1-4 and V is TRBV12-3 or TRBV12-4; maybe TRBD1 (6 bases). Deletions cut 7 bases from V and 0 bases from J, with 9 bases between. The length of the CDR3 is 14 residues. For the CDR3, the DNA is TGTGCCAGCACCCCAGGGGCAACTAATGAAAAACTGTTTTTT. This codes for CASTPGATNEKLFF.

In this sample, this clonotype turned up a few times. The chain combines TRBV27 with TRBJ1-5; 7 positions match TRBD1. V lost 6 bases, J lost 4 bases, and 6 bases stayed unmatched. The CDR3 runs 14 residues. The germline CDR1 and CDR2 sequences are MNHEY and SMNVEV (reference sequence). DNA for the CDR3: TGTGCCAGCAGCACTGACAGGGCAAATCAGCCCCAGCATTTT. It codes for CASSTDRANQPQHF.

This clonotype appeared many times. This rearrangement joins TRBV5-8 to TRBJ2-5, with TRBD1 as a possible D gene (7 bases). The V gene lost 4 bases and the J gene lost 1 base, with 11 bases spanning the gap. The CDR3 has 14 amino acids. Germline-derived CDR1 and CDR2 are SGHTS and YDEGEE. The CDR3 DNA reads TGTGCCAGCAGCCCGGGGGACAGCCAAGAGACCCAGTACTTC. Translating it yields CASSPGDSQETQYF.

The chain links TRBV18 to TRBJ2-7; D possibly corresponds to TRBD1 (5 bases). The V end was cut by 3 bases, the J end by 1 base, with 10 bases between. CDR1 KGHSH and CDR2 LQKENI come from the germline V gene. The CDR3 covers 14 residues. The CDR3 here is CASSPTTVSYEQYF. DNA of the CDR3: TGTGCCAGCTCACCGACGACAGTTTCCTACGAGCAGTACTTC.

The chain is built from TRBV5-6 and TRBJ2-3; D remains ambiguous. V was trimmed by 2 bases and J by 0 bases, leaving 10 bases between them. The CDR3 length is 15 residues. From germline, CDR1 is SGHDT and CDR2 YYEEEE. The CDR3 DNA is TGTGCCAGCAGCTTCGAATACCCTAGCACAGATACGCAGTATTTT. Translation gives CASSFEYPSTDTQYF.

Turning to this clonotype: It may be a read error: a sequence one base away is much more abundant. The conserved final phenylalanine or tryptophan is absent from the CDR3, which likely points to a read error. This chain links TRBV11-3 with TRBJ1-1, with D hard to call. V gave up 6 bases and J gave up 6 bases, with 11 bases separating them. The CDR3 is 12 amino acids. Germline assignment: CDR1 SGHNT and CDR2 YENEEA. CDR3 loop: CASRFERAEAFL. The CDR3 region has the DNA TGTGCCAGCAGGTTCGAGCGCGCTGAAGCTTTCTTA.

This clonotype was seen ten or more times. The V gene is TRBV12-3 or TRBV12-4, the J gene TRBJ2-7; D is perhaps TRBD2 (6 bases). The length of the CDR3 is 13 residues. Between the trimmed V and J ends, which lost 7 bases and 6 bases, there was a span of 16 bases. The CDR3: CASTPTSSGEQYF. The DNA for the CDR3 is TGTGCCAGCACCCCTACTAGCTCCGGCGAGCAGTACTTC.

This clonotype appeared many times. The chain employs TRBV9 and TRBJ1-5; TRBD1 matches at 7 bases. The junction had 6 bases not matched to a gene; V was cut back by 4 bases and J by 5 bases. The CDR3 spans 14 residues. The germline gives CDR1 SGDLS, CDR2 YYNGEE. CDR3 sequence reads: CASSTQGTDQPQHF. DNA of the CDR3: TGTGCCAGCAGCACACAGGGGACGGATCAGCCCCAGCATTTT.

The chain recombines TRBV29-1 with TRBJ1-4, with 7 bases fitting TRBD1. The J segment lost 8 bases and the V segment lost 5 bases, leaving 11 bases of the junction unmatched. The CDR3 spans 14 residues. CDR1 and CDR2 from the germline V gene are SQVTM and ANQGSEA. CDR3 region: CSVCATGRGEKLFF. In DNA, the CDR3 is TGCAGCGTTTGTGCGACAGGGCGTGGGGAAAAACTGTTTTTT.

V usage is TRBV10-3 and J usage is TRBJ1-5; 9 bases fit TRBD1. Trimming cost V 10 bases and J 12 bases; bases outside gene matches: 22. CDR3 length: 16 amino acids. The germline gives CDR1 ENHRY, CDR2 SYGVKD. The CDR3 bases are TGTGCCAGCACTATGAGGGGACTGACAGGGGGAGAGATCCAGCATTTT. Encoded protein: CASTMRGLTGGEIQHF.

J is TRBJ2-6 and V is TRBV5-4; a possible D gene is TRBD1 (6 bases). Germline V gene sequence: CDR1 SGHNT, CDR2 YYREEE (reference sequence). CDR3 size: 15 residues. Trimming shortened V by 2 bases and J by 2 bases, and 8 bases separated the two germline ends. The CDR3 sequence: CASSLKGAGANVLTF. The CDR3 DNA reads as TGTGCCAGCAGCTTAAAGGGGGCTGGGGCCAACGTCCTGACTTTC.

This clonotype was detected ten times or more. The chain uses TRBV7-6 and TRBJ1-5, with a weak D call TRBD1 (6 bases). The CDR3 spans 16 residues. V was pared by 1 base and J by 3 bases, with 13 bases between. Germline V gives CDR1 SGHVS, CDR2 FNYEAQ. In nucleotides, the CDR3 is TGTGCCAGCAGCTTAGGGGGGCATGGGAACAATCAGCCCCAGCATTTT. It encodes CASSLGGHGNNQPQHF.

This clonotype appeared a few times. The chain uses TRBV7-6 and TRBJ1-4; D not certain. From germline, CDR1 is SGHVS and CDR2 FNYEAQ. V shed 1 base and J shed 8 bases, with 23 bases lying between them. The CDR3 runs 18 residues. The CDR3 loop is CASSLESFPGAGAEKLFF. In DNA form, the CDR3 reads TGTGCCAGCAGCTTAGAAAGTTTCCCGGGAGCGGGCGCGGAAAAACTGTTTTTT.

This clonotype was counted at least ten times. The chain recombines TRBV11-2 with TRBJ2-5; no firm D call. Germline CDR1 is SGHAT and CDR2 is FQNNGV. The CDR3 is 13 residues long. V was trimmed by 6 bases and J by 2 bases, leaving 10 bases between them. This chain's CDR3 is CASSHGVQETQYF. CDR3 DNA sequence: TGTGCCAGCAGTCACGGCGTTCAAGAGACCCAGTACTTC. Full variable domain (remainder filled in from reference TRBV11-2 and TRBJ2-5): EAGVAQSPRYKIIEKRQSVAFWCNPISGHATLYWYQQILGQGPKLLIQFQNNGVVDDSQLPKDRFSAERLKGVDSTLKIQPAKLEDSAVYLCASSHGVQETQYFGPGTRLLVL.

This clonotype was counted a few times. CDR3 amino acids: CASSGLLNTEAFF. Written as DNA, the CDR3 is TGTGCCAGCAGTGGGCTCCTGAACACTGAAGCTTTCTTT. This chain links TRBV27 with TRBJ1-1; D is unresolved. Germline CDR1 and CDR2: MNHEY and SMNVEV (reference sequence). V was cut by 5 bases and J by 0 bases, with 7 bases left in between. The CDR3 is made up of 13 amino acids.

The chain joins TRBV29-1 to TRBJ1-1; TRBD1 aligns across 9 bases. From germline, CDR1 is SQVTM and CDR2 ANQGSEA. CDR3 length: 15 amino acids. Trimming removed 4 bases from V and 7 bases from J; junction bases left unmatched: 13. The CDR3 bases are TGCAGCGTTGGAAATCCGGGACAGGGCTCGTTTGAAGCTTTCTTT. Protein sequence: CSVGNPGQGSFEAFF.

V gene TRBV12-3 or TRBV12-4 combines with J gene TRBJ2-5, with TRBD2 matching 10 bases. There are 16 residues in the CDR3. Germline trimming cut 3 bases from V and 5 bases from J; bases unmatched to any gene: 9. CDR3 region: CASSFGASGGLETQYF. The CDR3 DNA reads TGTGCCAGCAGTTTCGGGGCTAGCGGGGGTTTGGAGACCCAGTACTTC.

This clonotype appeared a few times. V gene TRBV20-1 combines with J gene TRBJ2-3; 8 bases align to TRBD2. The CDR3 length is 16 residues. Unmatched junction bases numbered 6, after V lost 0 bases and J lost 1 base. CDR1 DFQATT and CDR2 SNEGSKA come from the germline V gene (reference sequence). The CDR3 nucleotides are TGCAGTGCTAGAGATCATGATAGCGGGGGCACAGATACGCAGTATTTT. Protein product: CSARDHDSGGTDTQYF.

This clonotype was picked up a small number of times. The chain recombines TRBV12-3 or TRBV12-4 with TRBJ1-4; D possibly corresponds to TRBD1 (6 bases). Trimming pared 3 bases from V and 7 bases from J, leaving 12 bases between. CDR3 size: 14 residues. The CDR3 reads CASSFRGGGEKLFF. In DNA form, the CDR3 reads TGTGCCAGCAGTTTCAGGGGTGGGGGTGAAAAACTGTTTTTT.

The chain recombines TRBV29-1 with TRBJ2-5; TRBD2 agrees at 8 bases. V was clipped by 6 bases and J by 0 bases; unmatched bases: 3. The CDR3 spans 13 residues. The germline V gene has CDR1 SQVTM and CDR2 ANQGSEA. In nucleotides, the CDR3 is TGCAGCGTGGTGACTAGCGACCAAGAGACCCAGTACTTC. This sequence encodes CSVVTSDQETQYF.

The chain employs TRBV29-1 and TRBJ1-2, with TRBD1 identical over 7 bases. The germline CDR1 and CDR2 sequences are SQVTM and ANQGSEA. Trimming at V came to 7 bases and at J to 6 bases, leaving 8 bases not matched to a gene. This CDR3 is 12 amino acids long. CDR3 sequence reads: CSAEDRYNGYTF. For the CDR3, the DNA is TGCAGCGCCGAGGACAGGTACAATGGCTACACCTTC. Using reference TRBV29-1 and TRBJ1-2 for the parts outside the CDR3, the full variable domain is SAVISQKPSRDICQRGTSLTIQCQVDSQVTMMFWYRQQPGQSLTLIATANQGSEATYESGFVIDKFPISRPNLTFSTLTVSNMSPEDSSIYLCSAEDRYNGYTFGSGTRLTVV.

This clonotype was recorded a few times. This rearrangement joins TRBV5-1 to TRBJ1-1, with D possibly matching TRBD1 (6 bases). Between the trimmed V and J ends, which lost 4 bases and 2 bases, there was a span of 12 bases. The CDR3 extends over 14 amino acids. Germline V gives CDR1 SGHRS, CDR2 YFSETQ. The CDR3, as DNA: TGCGCCAGCAGCGGCCGGACAGACAACACTGAAGCTTTCTTT. Translated: CASSGRTDNTEAFF.

This clonotype occurred many times. The rearrangement uses TRBV29-1 and TRBJ1-5; 9 positions match TRBD1. V was clipped by 7 bases and J by 3 bases; unmatched bases: 4. The CDR3 runs 13 residues. Germline loops: CDR1 SQVTM, CDR2 ANQGSEA. The CDR3 nucleotides read TGCAGCGGGGGACAGGGAGACAATCAGCCCCAGCATTTT. Amino acid sequence: CSGGQGDNQPQHF.

This clonotype was picked up many times. The V gene is TRBV7-9, the J gene TRBJ1-1; weak D call: TRBD1 (5 bases). CDR3 length: 13 residues. V was cut by 5 bases and J by 4 bases, with 11 bases left in between. From germline, CDR1 is SEHNR and CDR2 FQNEAQ (reference sequence). CDR3 region: CASSPRGATEAFF. The CDR3 DNA sequence: TGTGCCAGCAGCCCTCGAGGGGCCACTGAAGCTTTCTTT.